This TCR beta chain was recorded in a study of blood T cell repertoires in COVID-19. Study overall: Italy, Spain and the United States were the sources of the convalescent and acute COVID-19 samples.

The table came from immunoSEQ multiplex PCR; TCRdb's copy has only in-frame clones and leaves some out. Here the sample spans roughly 290,000 clones, about 86% being singletons. The V end lost 1 base, the J end lost 7 bases, and 10 bases lay between the germline ends. Germline V CDR1 and CDR2: LGHNA, YSLEER. CDR3 length equals 14 residues. The rearrangement joins TRBV4-3 to TRBJ1-4; D remains unclear. This TCR was sampled from a young woman who had recovered from COVID-19. The sequenced sample consisted of peripheral blood. The CDR3 DNA sequence: TGCGCCAGCAGCCAAGGAGGAGGGATTGAAAAACTGTTTTTT. Encoded protein: CASSQGGGIEKLFF.